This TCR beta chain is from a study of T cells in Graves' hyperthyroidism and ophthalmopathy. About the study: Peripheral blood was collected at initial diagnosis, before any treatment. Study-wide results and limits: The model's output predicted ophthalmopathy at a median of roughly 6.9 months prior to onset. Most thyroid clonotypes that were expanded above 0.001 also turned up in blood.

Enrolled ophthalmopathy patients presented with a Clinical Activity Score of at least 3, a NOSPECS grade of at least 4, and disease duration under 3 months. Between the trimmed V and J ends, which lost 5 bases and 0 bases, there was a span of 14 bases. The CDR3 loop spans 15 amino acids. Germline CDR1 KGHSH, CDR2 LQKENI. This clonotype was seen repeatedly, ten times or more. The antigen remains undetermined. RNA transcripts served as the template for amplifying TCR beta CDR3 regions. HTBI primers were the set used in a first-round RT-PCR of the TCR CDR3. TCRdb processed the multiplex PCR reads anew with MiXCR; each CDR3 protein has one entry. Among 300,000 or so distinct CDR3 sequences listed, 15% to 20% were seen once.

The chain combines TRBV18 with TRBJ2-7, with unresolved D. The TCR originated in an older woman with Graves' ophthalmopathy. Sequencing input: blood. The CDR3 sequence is CASSSLTASSYEQYF. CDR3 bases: TGTGCCAGCTCATCTCTTACAGCCAGCTCCTACGAGCAGTACTTC.